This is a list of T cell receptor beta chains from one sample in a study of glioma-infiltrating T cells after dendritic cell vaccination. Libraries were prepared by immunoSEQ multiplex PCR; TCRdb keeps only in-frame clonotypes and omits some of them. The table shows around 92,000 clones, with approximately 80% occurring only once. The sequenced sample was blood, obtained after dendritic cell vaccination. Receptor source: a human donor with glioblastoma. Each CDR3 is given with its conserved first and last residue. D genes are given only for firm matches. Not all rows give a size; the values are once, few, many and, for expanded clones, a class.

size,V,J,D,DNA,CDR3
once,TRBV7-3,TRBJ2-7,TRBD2,TGTGCCAGCAGCTCCGGACTAGATATCAACGAGCAGTACTTC,CASSSGLDINEQYF
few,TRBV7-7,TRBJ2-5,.,TGTGCTAGCAGCCAAACTAGTAAAGGAGAGACCCAGTACTTC,CASSQTSKGETQYF
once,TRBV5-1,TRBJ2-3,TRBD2,TGCGCCAGCAGCCCCGTACCTCTAGCGGGAGGAACAGATACGCAGTATTTT,CASSPVPLAGGTDTQYF
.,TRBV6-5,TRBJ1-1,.,TGTGCCAGCAGTACCCTCGGGACTGAAGCTTTCTTT,CASSTLGTEAFF
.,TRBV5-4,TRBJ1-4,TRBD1,TGTGCCAGCAGCAGAAACAGGGGGCAGGATGAAAAACTGTTTTTT,CASSRNRGQDEKLFF
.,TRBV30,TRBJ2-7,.,TGTGCCTGGAGTGTAACGCGTTACGAGCAGTACTTC,CAWSVTRYEQYF
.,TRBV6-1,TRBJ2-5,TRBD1,TGTGCCAGCACCTACGGGACAGGGCAAGAGACCCAGTACTTC,CASTYGTGQETQYF
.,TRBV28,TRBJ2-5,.,TGTGCCAGCAGTTTAAAGGCCAGGGGCCCTAGAGAGACCCAGTACTTC,CASSLKARGPRETQYF
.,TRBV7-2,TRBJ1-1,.,TGTGCCAGCAGCCCATCTGCGAAGACAGGCTGGGTCACTGAAGCTTTCTTT,CASSPSAKTGWVTEAFF
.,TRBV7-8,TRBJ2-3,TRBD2,TGTGCCAGCAGCTTAGTTGGGGGGGGGATTAGCACAGATACGCAGTATTTT,CASSLVGGGISTDTQYF
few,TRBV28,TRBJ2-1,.,TGTGCCAGCAGTTCCCCCCACGACTTCCCCTACAATGAGCAGTTCTTC,CASSSPHDFPYNEQFF
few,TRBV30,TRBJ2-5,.,TGTGCCTGGAGTAGTACAGGTTGGGAGACCCAGTACTTC,CAWSSTGWETQYF
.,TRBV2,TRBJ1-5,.,TGTGCCAGCGAAAGGACGGGGAATCAGCCCCAGCATTTT,CASERTGNQPQHF
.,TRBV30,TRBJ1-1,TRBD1,TGTGCCTGGAGCGGGACAGTCCCCATTCGGACTGAAGCTTTCTTT,CAWSGTVPIRTEAFF
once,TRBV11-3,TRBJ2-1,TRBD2,TGTGCCAGCAGCCGTCGACTAGCAAGCTCCTACAATGAGCAGTTCTTC,CASSRRLASSYNEQFF
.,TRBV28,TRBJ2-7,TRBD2,TGTGCCAGCAGACTTACCTTCGGGACTAGCGGGACACAAGACCAGTACTTC,CASRLTFGTSGTQDQYF
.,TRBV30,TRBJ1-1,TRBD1,TGTGCCTGGAGTCCAGGGGGCGCTTCTGAAGCTTTCTTT,CAWSPGGASEAFF
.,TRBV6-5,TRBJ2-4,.,TGTGCCAGCAGCAGAGACAGTTCGACGGTAAACATTCAGTACTTC,CASSRDSSTVNIQYF
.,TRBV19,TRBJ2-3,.,TGTGCCAGTAGTTTCCTCCCCTCCAGCACAGATACGCAGTATTTT,CASSFLPSSTDTQYF
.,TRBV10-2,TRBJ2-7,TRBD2,TGCGCCAGCAGAATAGCGGGAGGGAACGAGCAGTACTTC,CASRIAGGNEQYF
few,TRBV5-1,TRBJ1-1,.,TGCGCCAGCAGCTTGGAGGGGACTGAAGCTTTCTTT,CASSLEGTEAFF
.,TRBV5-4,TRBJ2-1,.,TGTGCCAGCAGCACTAGCAAGGGTGGATGGAATGAGCAGTTCTTC,CASSTSKGGWNEQFF
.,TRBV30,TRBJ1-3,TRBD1,TGTGCCTGGAGTGTAAGGCAGGGGGCGAGTGGAAACACCATATATTTT,CAWSVRQGASGNTIYF
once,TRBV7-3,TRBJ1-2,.,TGTGCCAGCAGCCCCAGAGCAGGGTCGGACTATGGCTACACCTTC,CASSPRAGSDYGYTF
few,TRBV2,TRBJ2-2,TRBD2,TGTGCCAGCCGACTAGCGTCAACCGGGGAGCTGTTTTTT,CASRLASTGELFF
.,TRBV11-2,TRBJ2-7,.,TGTGCCAGCAGCTTAGAGGTGGTCCACTCCCCCAATTACGAGCAGTACTTC,CASSLEVVHSPNYEQYF
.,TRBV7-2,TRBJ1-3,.,TGTGCCAGCAGCTTAGATCGCGGAAGCTCTGGAAACACCATATATTTT,CASSLDRGSSGNTIYF
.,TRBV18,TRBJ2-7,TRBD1,TGTGCCAGCTCACCACTCCCGACAGGGGTTTTGGACGAGCAGTACTTC,CASSPLPTGVLDEQYF
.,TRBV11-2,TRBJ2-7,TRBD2,TGTGCCAGCAGCTCCGGACTAGCGACCTACGAGCAGTACTTC,CASSSGLATYEQYF
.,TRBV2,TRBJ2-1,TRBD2,TGTGCCAGCCAGAAAGGGGTAGCGGGATCCTACAATGAGCAGTTCTTC,CASQKGVAGSYNEQFF
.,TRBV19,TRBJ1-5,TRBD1,TGTGCCAGTAGCCTGACAGGGGGCAAAGATCAGCCCCAGCATTTT,CASSLTGGKDQPQHF
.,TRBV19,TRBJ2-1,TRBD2,TGTGCCAGTGCCCCGGGACTAGCGGGAGGGAGCTCCTACAATGAGCAGTTCTTC,CASAPGLAGGSSYNEQFF
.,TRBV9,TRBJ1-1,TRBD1,TGTGCCAGCAGCCCCCACAGGGGAAGGTACACTGAAGCTTTCTTT,CASSPHRGRYTEAFF
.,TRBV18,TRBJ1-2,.,TGTGCCAGCTCACCATCCCAGTACTATGGCTACACCTTC,CASSPSQYYGYTF
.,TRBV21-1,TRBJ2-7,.,TGTGCCAGCAGCAAAGAACGACAGGGACCCATCTACGAGCAGTACTTC,CASSKERQGPIYEQYF
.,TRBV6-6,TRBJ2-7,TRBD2,TGTGCCAGCAGTTATGCCGGGACTAGCTCCTACGAGCAGTACTTC,CASSYAGTSSYEQYF
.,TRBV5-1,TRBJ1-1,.,TGCGCCAGCAGCTTGGTGGAGGGGTATCGAGCTTTCTTT,CASSLVEGYRAFF
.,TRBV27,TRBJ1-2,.,TGTGCCAGCGGAGGGATGCGAGGCTACACCTTC,CASGGMRGYTF
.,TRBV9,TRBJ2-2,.,TGTGCCAGCAGCCCCCGGACGGTGAGGGGGACCGGGGAGCTGTTTTTT,CASSPRTVRGTGELFF
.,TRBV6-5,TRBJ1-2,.,TGTGCCAGCAGGCTTTCTCAGGGTGCTGGCTACACCTTC,CASRLSQGAGYTF
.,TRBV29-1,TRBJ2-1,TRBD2,TGCAGCGTTAGACTAGCGGGGCATGAGCAGTTCTTC,CSVRLAGHEQFF
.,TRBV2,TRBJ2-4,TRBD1,TGTGCCAGCAGTTCTGGACAGGTCCCATACATTCAGTACTTC,CASSSGQVPYIQYF
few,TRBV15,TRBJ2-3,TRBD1,TGTGCCACCAGCAGGGCCCGGACAGGGAAAACAGATACGCAGTATTTT,CATSRARTGKTDTQYF
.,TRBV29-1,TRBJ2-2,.,TGCAGCGGCGGACAGACCTCCACCGGGGAGCTGTTTTTT,CSGGQTSTGELFF
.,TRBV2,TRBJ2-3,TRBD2,TGTGCCAGCAGCCCCTCCTTTGCGGGGGGGCACGATACGCAGTATTTT,CASSPSFAGGHDTQYF
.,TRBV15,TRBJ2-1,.,TGTGCCACCAGCAGAGCTCCAACTAGCTCGGCCTACAATGAGCAGTTCTTC,CATSRAPTSSAYNEQFF
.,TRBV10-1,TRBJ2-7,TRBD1,TGCGCCAGCAGCAAGACCGGGACAGAGTTCTACTTC,CASSKTGTEFYF
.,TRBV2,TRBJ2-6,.,TGTGCCAGCAGTATTCTTGAGAGCTCTGGGGCCAACGTCCTGACTTTC,CASSILESSGANVLTF
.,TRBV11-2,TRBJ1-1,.,TGTGCCAGCAGCCTTACAGAGAACACTGAAGCTTTCTTT,CASSLTENTEAFF
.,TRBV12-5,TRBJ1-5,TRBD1,TGTGCTAGTGGACGGGACAGGAATCAGCCCCAGCATTTT,CASGRDRNQPQHF
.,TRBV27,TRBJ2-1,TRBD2,TGTGCCAGCAGTTCGACTAGCGGGGGGGAGTTCTTC,CASSSTSGGEFF
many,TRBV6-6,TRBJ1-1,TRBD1,TGTGCCAGCAGACCCCCCACAGGGGTAGGAGCTTTCTTT,CASRPPTGVGAFF
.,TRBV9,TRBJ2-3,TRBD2,TGTGCCAGCAGCGCCCTAGCGGGAGGAAGCACAGATACGCAGTATTTT,CASSALAGGSTDTQYF
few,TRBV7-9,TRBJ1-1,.,TGTGCCAGCAGGCAACAGGACAGAGCTTTCTTT,CASRQQDRAFF
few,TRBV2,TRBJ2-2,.,TGTGCCAGCAGAGGAGGAAATACGTACACCGGGGAGCTGTTTTTT,CASRGGNTYTGELFF
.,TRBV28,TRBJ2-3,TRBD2,TGTGCCAGCAGTCCCACGCAGGCGGGAGCAGATACGCAGTATTTT,CASSPTQAGADTQYF
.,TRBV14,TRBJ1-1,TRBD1,TGTGCCAGCGGCCCCCTGACAGGGTGGTACACTGAAGCTTTCTTT,CASGPLTGWYTEAFF
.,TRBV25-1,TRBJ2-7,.,TGTGCCAGCAGTCCGGGAGCCGCCGAGCAGTACTTC,CASSPGAAEQYF